This T cell receptor (beta chain) was retrieved from a study of blood T cell repertoires in COVID-19. This CDR3 spans 16 amino acids. Unmatched junction bases numbered 13, after V lost 5 bases and J lost 7 bases. In germline, CDR1 is PRHDT, CDR2 FYEKMQ (reference sequence). Here immunoSEQ multiplex PCR was the method, and the copy in TCRdb shows in-frame clones only, minus some. The sample carries about 300,000 clones, 75% to 95% recorded once. The chain employs TRBV13 and TRBJ2-1; TRBD2 aligns across 8 bases. Sample: peripheral blood. The sequence was collected from a woman aged 25 to 39 with COVID-19, enrolled during active disease. In nucleotides, the CDR3 is TGTGCCAGCAGCGACGGATTAGCGGGACTAGGTAATGAGCAGTTCTTC. The encoded protein is CASSDGLAGLGNEQFF. Full variable domain (rest looked up from reference TRBV13 and TRBJ2-1): AAGVIQSPRHLIKEKRETATLKCYPIPRHDTVYWYQQGPGQDPQFLISFYEKMQSDKGSIPDRFSAQQFSDYHSELNMSSLELGDSALYFCASSDGLAGLGNEQFFGPGTRLTVL.